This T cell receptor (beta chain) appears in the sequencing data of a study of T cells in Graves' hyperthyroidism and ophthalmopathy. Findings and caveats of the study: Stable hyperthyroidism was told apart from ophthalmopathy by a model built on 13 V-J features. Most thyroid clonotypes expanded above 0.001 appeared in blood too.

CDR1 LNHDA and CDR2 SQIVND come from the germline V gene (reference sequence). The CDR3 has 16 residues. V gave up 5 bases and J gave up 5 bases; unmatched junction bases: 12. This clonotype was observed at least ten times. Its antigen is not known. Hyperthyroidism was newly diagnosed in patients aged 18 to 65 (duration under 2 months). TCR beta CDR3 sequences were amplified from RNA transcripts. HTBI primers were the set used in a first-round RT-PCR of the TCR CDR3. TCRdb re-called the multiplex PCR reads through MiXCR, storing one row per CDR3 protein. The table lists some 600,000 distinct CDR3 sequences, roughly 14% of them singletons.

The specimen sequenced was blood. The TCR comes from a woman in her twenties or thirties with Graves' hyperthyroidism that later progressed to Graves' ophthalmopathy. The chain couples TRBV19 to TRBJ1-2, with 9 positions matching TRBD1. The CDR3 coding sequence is TGTGCCAGTAGTCCAACCCCCGGGACAGGGATATATGGCTACACCTTC. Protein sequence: CASSPTPGTGIYGYTF.